A selection of T cell receptor beta chains follows, all from one sample in a study of prognosis after radiotherapy for stage I lung cancer. TCRdb re-analysed the multiplex PCR reads in MiXCR, keeping a single row per CDR3 protein. The sample shows fewer than 25,000 distinct CDR3 sequences, around 34% of them seen only once. The specimen comprised PBMCs, sampled before or after stereotactic body radiation therapy (not recorded which). Receptors originate from a donor over 45 with non-small cell lung cancer. Each CDR3 is given with its conserved first and last residue. Fields, in order: J gene, D gene, V gene, clone size, CDR3 DNA, CDR3 protein. A D gene is named only where the DNA matches it firmly. Some rows have no size entry. The others give once, few or many, or a class for an expanded clone.

j_gene: TRBJ2-2; d_gene: TRBD2; v_gene: TRBV7-2; abundance: many; CDR3nt: TGTGCCAGCATCCCCCTCGGGCTAGCGGGAGGAGACACCGGGGAGCTGTTTTTT; CDR3aa: CASIPLGLAGGDTGELFF
j_gene: TRBJ2-2; d_gene: TRBD1; v_gene: TRBV18; abundance: many; CDR3nt: TGTGCCAGCTCCCTGACAGGGGGCAACACCGGGGAGCTGTTTTTT; CDR3aa: CASSLTGGNTGELFF
j_gene: TRBJ2-5; d_gene: -; v_gene: TRBV7-7; abundance: many; CDR3nt: TGTGCTAGCAGCCTTGTAACAGGGGAGACCCAGTACTTC; CDR3aa: CASSLVTGETQYF
j_gene: TRBJ1-2; d_gene: -; v_gene: TRBV19; abundance: -; CDR3nt: TGTGCCAGTAGCCCGAATACAGGGATGGGTGGCTACACCTTC; CDR3aa: CASSPNTGMGGYTF
j_gene: TRBJ2-1; d_gene: TRBD2; v_gene: TRBV6-1; abundance: -; CDR3nt: TGTGCCAGCGGATTGACTAGCGGGAGATTCGATGAGCAGTTCTTC; CDR3aa: CASGLTSGRFDEQFF
j_gene: TRBJ2-5; d_gene: TRBD1; v_gene: TRBV29-1; abundance: few; CDR3nt: TGCAGCGTCCAGGACAGGGGGAAGAAGACCCAGTACTTC; CDR3aa: CSVQDRGKKTQYF
j_gene: TRBJ2-2; d_gene: -; v_gene: TRBV12-3/TRBV12-4; abundance: many; CDR3nt: TGTGCCAGCAGTTTAGTCGCGTGGGGCTGGGACACCGGGGAGCTGTTTTTT; CDR3aa: CASSLVAWGWDTGELFF
j_gene: TRBJ2-6; d_gene: -; v_gene: TRBV12-3/TRBV12-4; abundance: -; CDR3nt: TGTGCCAGCGTGGACGAGGGCCTTCTGAGGTCTGGGGCCAACGTCCTGACTTTC; CDR3aa: CASVDEGLLRSGANVLTF
j_gene: TRBJ2-6; d_gene: -; v_gene: TRBV10-3; abundance: many; CDR3nt: TGTGCCATCAGTGAGTCGAGTTACTCTGGGGCCAACGTCCTGACTTTC; CDR3aa: CAISESSYSGANVLTF
j_gene: TRBJ2-6; d_gene: TRBD1; v_gene: TRBV19; abundance: many; CDR3nt: TGTGCCAGTAGCCCGTCGACAGGGGGCGAGTCTGGGGCCAACGTCCTGACTTTC; CDR3aa: CASSPSTGGESGANVLTF
j_gene: TRBJ1-2; d_gene: TRBD1; v_gene: TRBV20-1; abundance: many; CDR3nt: TGCAGTGCTAGAGATCTCCAGGGGGCGGTTAATGGCTACACCTTC; CDR3aa: CSARDLQGAVNGYTF
j_gene: TRBJ2-2; d_gene: -; v_gene: TRBV7-9; abundance: many; CDR3nt: TGTGCCAGCAGCCGTAAGCCGCAGGTTGCGAACACCGGGGAGCTGTTTTTT; CDR3aa: CASSRKPQVANTGELFF
j_gene: TRBJ1-2; d_gene: -; v_gene: TRBV7-9; abundance: many; CDR3nt: TGTGCCAGCAGCCGCGGGTCAGAAGGCTATGGCTACACCTTC; CDR3aa: CASSRGSEGYGYTF
j_gene: TRBJ1-1; d_gene: -; v_gene: TRBV7-9; abundance: many; CDR3nt: TGTGCCAGCAGCCCGAGGGCCGGCACTGAAGCTTTCTTT; CDR3aa: CASSPRAGTEAFF